This record covers a single T cell receptor beta chain. Its target is not known. These data belong to a study of T cell responses to AZD1222 COVID-19 vaccine. Whole-study results and caveats: Spike-specific TCR breadth and depth went up after people got two AZD1222 doses. Spike-wide coverage was observed for vaccine-associated CD4 TCRs, with dominant responses at 160-218 and 743-854. Unmutated regions of variants are reportedly targeted by nearly half of spike-specific TCRs.

The assay was immunoSEQ multiplex PCR, and TCRdb's table has in-frame clones only and misses some. The sample has about 160,000 clones; approximately 88% are singletons. Germline V gene sequence: CDR1 SGHRS, CDR2 YFSETQ. This CDR3 is 16 amino acids long. Trimming removed 0 bases from V and 4 bases from J; junction bases left unmatched: 8. The chain has TRBV5-1 and TRBJ2-7; 9 positions agree with TRBD2. This specimen consisted of peripheral blood, obtained 28 days after the second AZD1222 dose. This sequence originates from an adult who received the AZD1222 COVID-19 vaccine. CDR3 in DNA: TGCGCCAGCAGCTTGGCCGATCTAGCGGGGACATACGAGCAGTACTTC. Its protein product is CASSLADLAGTYEQYF.